The sequence of this T cell receptor (beta chain) was determined in a study of cytomegalovirus exposure and HLA in healthy donors. Study conclusions and caveats: Common viral pathogens (according to a later analysis) appeared linked to several of the most significant clusters. A later analysis found TCR association rates differed by HLA locus, highest for DRB1 and lowest for HLA-C. Owing to their indistinguishability, certain V segments, notably TRBV6-2 and TRBV6-3, were excluded. Productive rates of about 87% or about 30% were seen for most TCR beta V segments in an earlier analysis.

CDR3 size: 15 residues. J lost 1 base, V lost 4 bases, and 5 bases had no gene match. Germline values: CDR1 MNHEY, CDR2 SMNVEV (reference sequence). This clone showed up just a few times. Its target is not known. The PCR was carried out with 60 Vbeta primers and 13 Jbeta primers. TCRdb's copy holds only in-frame clones and misses some; the assay was immunoSEQ multiplex PCR. The sample lists 150,000 to 250,000 clones, around three quarters occurring once. Sequencing was carried out using PBMCs. This clonotype was sampled from a woman aged 25 to 39 in good health and CMV-seropositive. This rearrangement joins TRBV27 to TRBJ2-7; 9 positions agree with TRBD1. This CDR3 is CASSYRQGGSYEQYF. CDR3 DNA sequence: TGTGCCAGCAGTTATCGACAGGGGGGATCCTACGAGCAGTACTTC.